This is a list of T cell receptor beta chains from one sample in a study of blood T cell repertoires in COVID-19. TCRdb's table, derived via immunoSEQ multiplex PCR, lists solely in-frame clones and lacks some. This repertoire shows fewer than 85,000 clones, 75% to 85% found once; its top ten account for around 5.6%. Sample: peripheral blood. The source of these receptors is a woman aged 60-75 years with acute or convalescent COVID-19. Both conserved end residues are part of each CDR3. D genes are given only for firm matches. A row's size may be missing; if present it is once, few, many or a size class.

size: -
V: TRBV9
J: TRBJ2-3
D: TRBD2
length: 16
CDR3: CASSVVAGDSTDTQYF
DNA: TGTGCCAGCAGCGTAGTCGCGGGGGATAGCACAGATACGCAGTATTTT

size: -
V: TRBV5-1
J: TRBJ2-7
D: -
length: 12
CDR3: CASSLLGYEQYF
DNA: TGCGCCAGCTCCCTCCTAGGCTACGAGCAGTACTTC

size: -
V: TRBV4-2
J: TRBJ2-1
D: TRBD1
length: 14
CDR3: CASSSGQGGNEQFF
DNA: TGTGCCAGCAGCTCGGGACAGGGAGGTAATGAGCAGTTCTTC

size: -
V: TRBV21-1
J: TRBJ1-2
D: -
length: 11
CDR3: CASNIIIGYTF
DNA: TGTGCCAGCAACATAATCATCGGCTACACCTTC

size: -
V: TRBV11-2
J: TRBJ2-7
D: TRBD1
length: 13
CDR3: CASSRTGNHEQYF
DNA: TGTGCCAGCAGCCGGACAGGGAACCACGAGCAGTACTTC

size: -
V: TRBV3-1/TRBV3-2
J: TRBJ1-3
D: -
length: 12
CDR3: CASSPKGNTIYF
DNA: TGTGCCAGCAGCCCTAAGGGAAACACCATATATTTT

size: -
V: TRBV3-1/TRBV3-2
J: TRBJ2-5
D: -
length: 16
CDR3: CASSQRPRGFQETQYF
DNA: TGTGCCAGCAGCCAAAGACCCAGGGGCTTCCAAGAGACCCAGTACTTC

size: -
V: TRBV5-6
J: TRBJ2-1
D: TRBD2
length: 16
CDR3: CASSLKGLAGGLEQFF
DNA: TGTGCCAGCAGCTTGAAAGGACTAGCGGGGGGGCTTGAGCAGTTCTTC

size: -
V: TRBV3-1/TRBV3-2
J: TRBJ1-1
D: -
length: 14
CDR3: CASSQAGGGGEAFF
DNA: TGTGCCAGCAGCCAAGCTGGAGGCGGAGGTGAAGCTTTCTTT

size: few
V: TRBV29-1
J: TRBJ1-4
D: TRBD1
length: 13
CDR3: CSVTTGSTEKLFF
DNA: TGCAGCGTGACGACAGGGTCTACTGAAAAACTGTTTTTT

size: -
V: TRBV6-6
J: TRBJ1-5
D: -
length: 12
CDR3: CASRAGNQPQHF
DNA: TGTGCCAGCAGGGCGGGCAATCAGCCCCAGCATTTT